Below, 30 T cell receptor beta chains from the same sample are listed, as sequenced in a study of TET2 disruption in CD19-targeted CAR T cells. These receptors have no identified antigens. Repertoires were generated with immunoSEQ multiplex PCR, while TCRdb's copy carries only in-frame clones and drops some. The repertoire table contains under 30,000 clones. The treatment denotes: autologous CTL019 cells: CD19 CAR with 4-1BB and CD3 zeta domains. The source material was CD8- CAR+ T cells sorted from cultured blood T cells, sampled for CD19 CAR T cell therapy. Subset: CD8-negative CAR-positive T cells from the infusion product. The receptors here all came from a man aged 70-80 years with chronic lymphocytic leukemia.

Notes on this clone: The CDR3 extends 3 residues past the end of the read, so its final part is completed from the germline J gene. The chain employs TRBV2 and TRBJ1-1, with D maybe TRBD1 (6 bases). CDR3 length: 16 residues. Per germline, CDR1 SNHLY and CDR2 FYNNEI. The CDR3 is CASSGAQRGGANIAFF. The sequenced CDR3 bases are TGTGCCAGCAGTGGGGCCCAGCGGGGGGGCGCGAACATT. Full variable domain (outside the CDR3, taken from reference TRBV2 and TRBJ1-1): EPEVTQTPSHQVTQMGQEVILRCVPISNHLYFYWYRQILGQKVEFLVSFYNNEISEKSEIFDDQFSVERPDGSNFTLKIRSTKLEDSAMYFCASSGAQRGGANIAFFGQGTRLTVV.

As for this clone: The CDR3 end is not reached by the read, which stops 3 residues before it; the germline J gene fills it in. This rearrangement joins TRBV18 to TRBJ1-4; 8 bases agree with TRBD1. CDR3 length: 18 residues. CDR1 is KGHSH, CDR2 LQKENI, per germline. V shed 4 bases and J 1 base; nucleotides not matched to a gene: 11. The sequenced part of the CDR3 DNA is TGTGCCAGCTCACTTTACTCCGGGACAGGTGGAACTAATGAAAAA. This sequence encodes CASSLYSGTGGTNEK. The whole CDR3 sequence reads CASSLYSGTGGTNEKLFF.

A note on this clone: The CDR3 end lies 3 residues beyond the end of the read and is filled in from the germline J gene. J is TRBJ1-2 and V is TRBV4-2; a weak D match, TRBD1 (5 bases). The CDR3 is made up of 13 amino acids. Germline lookup yields CDR1 LGHNA and CDR2 YNFKEQ. The CDR3 bases that were read are TGTGCCAGCAGCCAAGCTTCGGGGGAGGGC. It yields the protein CASSQASGEG. The whole CDR3 is CASSQASGEGYTF.

Worth noting for this clone: The CDR3 end is not reached by the read, which stops 3 residues before it; the germline J gene fills it in. The genes are TRBV7-3 and TRBJ2-2; possibly TRBD1 or TRBD2 for D (5 bases each). CDR1 and CDR2 from the germline V gene are SGHTA and FQGTGA. V lost 2 bases, J lost 3 bases, and 10 bases lay in between. CDR3 length: 15 amino acids. The CDR3 reads CASSLEGPDTGELFF. The sequenced CDR3 bases are TGTGCCAGCAGCTTAGAGGGGCCGGACACCGGGGAG.

Worth noting for this clone: The sequenced fragment ends 3 residues before the CDR3 boundary, so the rest is inferred from the germline J gene. This chain uses TRBV2 with TRBJ1-1; D might be TRBD1 (5 bases). Trimming took off 5 bases at V and 5 bases at J, with 12 bases between the two ends. Germline V gives CDR1 SNHLY, CDR2 FYNNEI. CDR3 length: 13 residues. CDR3 DNA, as far as it was read: TGTGCCAGCAGTACAGGTAGCTGGACTGAA. Translated: CASSTGSWTE. The full-length CDR3 reads as CASSTGSWTEAFF. Supplemented by reference TRBV2 and TRBJ1-1, the full variable domain reads EPEVTQTPSHQVTQMGQEVILRCVPISNHLYFYWYRQILGQKVEFLVSFYNNEISEKSEIFDDQFSVERPDGSNFTLKIRSTKLEDSAMYFCASSTGSWTEAFFGQGTRLTVV.

On this clone: The CDR3 extends 3 residues past the end of the read, so its final part is completed from the germline J gene. The chain has TRBV6-2 or TRBV6-3 and TRBJ2-4; 9 bases match TRBD1. The CDR3 spans 14 residues. The germline gives CDR1 MNHEY, CDR2 SVGEGT. The CDR3 is CASDRGNSNQPQYF. The CDR3 bases that were read are TGTGCCAGCGACAGGGGGAATAGCAATCAGCCT.

Of note for this clone: The sequenced fragment ends 3 residues before the CDR3 boundary, so the rest is inferred from the germline J gene. The V gene is TRBV7-9, the J gene TRBJ1-1; possible D gene TRBD1, 5 bases. CDR1 SEHNR and CDR2 FQNEAQ come from the germline V gene (reference sequence). The CDR3 runs to 12 residues. CDR3 DNA (partial): TGTGCCAGCAGCGCTCAGGGTATTGGG. It codes for CASSAQGIG. The whole CDR3 is CASSAQGIGAFF.

To note about this clone: The sequenced fragment ends 3 residues before the CDR3 boundary, so the rest is inferred from the germline J gene. The chain carries TRBV6-1 and TRBJ2-5; TRBD2 aligns across 14 bases. The germline CDR1 and CDR2 sequences are MNHNS and SASEGT. This CDR3 region has 18 residues. The covered CDR3 bases are TGTGCCAGCAGTGAAGCAGGGTGGGGGACTAGCGGGGGAGATACC. Amino acid sequence: CASSEAGWGTSGGDT. The CDR3 in full is CASSEAGWGTSGGDTQYF.

To note about this clone: The read falls 3 residues short of the CDR3 end, and the missing part is taken from the germline J gene. This specimen includes other DNA sequences encoding the same CDR3. This chain links TRBV5-1 with TRBJ2-1; 11 positions match TRBD2. Looked up from germline, CDR1 is SGHRS and CDR2 is YFSETQ. This CDR3 has 16 amino acids. Trimming removed 0 bases from V and 7 bases from J; junction bases left unmatched: 6. This CDR3 is CASSLGNSGGANEQFF. CDR3 DNA (partial): TGCGCCAGCAGCTTGGGTAATAGCGGGGGGGCAAATGAG. Filled out from reference TRBV5-1 and TRBJ2-1, the complete variable domain reads KAGVTQTPRYLIKTRGQQVTLSCSPISGHRSVSWYQQTPGQGLQFLFEYFSETQRNKGNFPGRFSGRQFSNSRSEMNVSTLELGDSALYLCASSLGNSGGANEQFFGPGTRLTVL.

With regard to this clone: The CDR3 end is not reached by the read, which stops 3 residues before it; the germline J gene fills it in. The V and J genes are TRBV30 and TRBJ1-2; a possible D gene is TRBD1 (6 bases). The germline V gene encodes CDR1 GTSNPN and CDR2 SVGIG (reference sequence). CDR3 length: 15 residues. This CDR3 is CAWGRLGLAGGHYTF. The CDR3 DNA, read in part, is TGTGCCTGGGGGCGGTTGGGACTAGCGGGGGGCCAC. Looking up the rest from reference TRBV30 and TRBJ1-2 gives the full variable domain: SQTIHQWPATLVQPVGSPLSLECTVEGTSNPNLYWYRQAAGRGLQLLFYSVGIGQISSEVPQNLSASRPQDRQFILSSKKLLLSDSGFYLCAWGRLGLAGGHYTFGSGTRLTVV.

Remarks on this clone: The missing CDR3 end, 3 residues past where the read stops, is filled in from the germline J gene. This chain uses TRBV20-1 with TRBJ2-4; the match to TRBD1 covers 12 bases. This CDR3 is 17 amino acids long. From germline, CDR1 is DFQATT and CDR2 SNEGSKA (reference sequence). CDR3 protein: CSASHGFGDRGQETQYF. The CDR3 DNA, read in part, is TGCAGTGCTAGTCACGGGTTCGGGGACAGGGGGCAGGAGACT.

With regard to this clone: The read is 3 residues too short to cover the CDR3 end, so that end is filled in from the germline J gene. V gene TRBV20-1 combines with J gene TRBJ2-4; 9 nucleotides align to TRBD1. The germline CDR1 and CDR2 sequences are DFQATT and SNEGSKA (reference sequence). Unmatched junction bases numbered 8, after V lost 6 bases and J lost 8 bases. CDR3 length: 13 residues. CDR3 DNA (partial): TGCAGTGCACTCCCGGGACAGGGCTACATT. As protein: CSALPGQGYI. The complete CDR3 reads CSALPGQGYIQYF.

About this clone: The read terminates 3 residues before the CDR3 end, so the remaining end is supplied by the germline J gene. At the DNA level, this CDR3 is encoded by other sequences in the same sample as well. J is TRBJ1-5 and V is TRBV18, with TRBD1 as a possible D gene (5 bases). Trimming took 0 bases from V and 4 from J, leaving 13 bases between them. This CDR3 has 16 amino acids. Looked up from germline, CDR1 is KGHSH and CDR2 is LQKENI. The CDR3 bases that were read are TGTGCCAGCTCACCACCCGGCCAGGGTGGAAATCAGCCC. This gives the protein CASSPPGQGGNQP. The full CDR3 sequence reads CASSPPGQGGNQPQHF.

CDR3 sequence: CASSSGQGRRTSGGLTGELFF. The CDR3 bases that were read are TGCGCCAGCAGCTCGGGGCAGGGGCGAAGGACTAGCGGGGGGCTCACCGGGGAG. This chain uses TRBV5-1 with TRBJ2-2; 14 bases fit TRBD2. From the germline J gene comes the end of the CDR3, since the read stops 3 residues before it. The V gene end was trimmed by 3 bases and the J gene end by 4 bases; junction bases not matched to a gene: 17. Germline-derived CDR1 and CDR2 are SGHRS and YFSETQ. There are 21 residues in the CDR3.

Incomplete CDR3 DNA: TGCGCCAGCAGCTTGGACGGCCGGGGGTCACCC. Protein sequence: CASSLDGRGSP. The whole CDR3 is CASSLDGRGSPLHF. This chain links TRBV5-1 with TRBJ1-6, with D possibly being TRBD1 (5 bases). The read comes to an end 3 residues before the CDR3 does, leaving the germline J gene to fill in the end. In germline, CDR1 is SGHRS, CDR2 YFSETQ. V was trimmed by 0 bases and J by 10 bases, leaving 11 bases between them. The CDR3 totals 14 residues.

Concerning this clone: The read ends 3 residues early relative to the CDR3; the germline J gene fills the gap. The rearrangement uses TRBV18 and TRBJ2-2, with 9 bases that match TRBD1. This CDR3 is built from 15 residues. Germline CDR1 is KGHSH and CDR2 is LQKENI. Trimming at V came to 2 bases and at J to 5 bases, leaving 3 bases not matched to a gene. The part of the CDR3 DNA that was read is TGTGCCAGCTCACCAGCGGACAGGGGAACCGGGGAG. Its protein product is CASSPADRGTGE. The entire CDR3 protein reads CASSPADRGTGELFF.

Worth noting for this clone: The sequenced fragment ends 3 residues before the CDR3 boundary, so the rest is inferred from the germline J gene. The rearrangement links TRBV9 to TRBJ1-5; 12 nucleotides agree with TRBD1. The CDR3 is 14 amino acids. J lost 7 bases, V lost 3 bases, and 2 bases had no gene match. Looked up from germline, CDR1 is SGDLS and CDR2 is YYNGEE. The covered CDR3 bases are TGTGCCAGCAGCGGCGGGACAGGGGGCCAGCCC. It translates to CASSGGTGGQP. The whole CDR3 sequence reads CASSGGTGGQPQHF.

To note about this clone: The DNA ends 3 residues before the CDR3 does, and the rest of the CDR3 is filled in from the germline J gene. Within the sample, other DNA sequences also encode this same CDR3. This chain joins TRBV18 and TRBJ2-1; D perhaps matches TRBD2 (6 bases). V lost 6 bases to trimming and J lost 7 bases, with 19 bases between them. Germline CDR1 is KGHSH and CDR2 is LQKENI. The CDR3 is made up of 15 amino acids. CDR3 sequence: CASSFGGQGLNEQFF. CDR3 DNA, as far as it was read: TGTGCCAGCTCCTTTGGAGGGCAGGGTTTGAATGAG.

Note on this clone: The read terminates 3 residues ahead of where the CDR3 ends, so the germline J gene completes it. This chain connects TRBV3-1 (or the pseudogene TRBV3-2) to TRBJ2-1; D gene uncertain. V was trimmed by 0 bases and J by 2 bases, leaving 5 bases between them. The germline gives CDR1 LGHDT, CDR2 YNNKEL (reference sequence). This CDR3 comprises 14 residues. The CDR3 DNA, read in part, is TGTGCCAGCAGCCAAGAAGCTACCTACAATGAG. Protein sequence: CASSQEATYNE. The entire CDR3 protein reads CASSQEATYNEQFF.

On this clone: Read coverage stops 3 residues before the CDR3 terminus; the germline J gene supplies the remainder. This sample also contains other DNA sequences that code for the same CDR3. The chain employs TRBV12-5 and TRBJ1-2; D might be TRBD1 (6 bases). Germline V lookup: CDR1 LGHNT, CDR2 FRNRAP. This CDR3 has 13 residues. Between the trimmed V and J ends, which lost 7 bases and 2 bases, there was a span of 11 bases. CDR3 sequence: CASARTANYGYTF. The sequenced part of the CDR3 DNA is TGTGCTAGTGCCCGGACAGCGAACTATGGC.

As regards this clone: Sequencing ends 3 residues short of the CDR3 end; the germline J gene provides the rest. The chain has TRBV18 and TRBJ1-2, with D tentatively TRBD1 (6 bases). This CDR3 region has 14 residues. Between the trimmed V and J ends, which lost 4 bases and 0 bases, there was a span of 9 bases. From germline, CDR1 is KGHSH and CDR2 LQKENI. The sequenced part of the CDR3 DNA is TGTGCCAGCTCACGGGCAGGGGCTAACTATGGC. It translates to CASSRAGANYG. The CDR3, in full, reads CASSRAGANYGYTF.

A remark on this clone: The read terminates 3 residues ahead of where the CDR3 ends, so the germline J gene completes it. V is TRBV18 and J is TRBJ1-2, with D possibly TRBD1 on 5 matching bases. The germline gives CDR1 KGHSH, CDR2 LQKENI. The CDR3 spans 12 residues. The CDR3 loop reads CASSQGFYEYTF. CDR3 DNA, as far as it was read: TGTGCCAGCTCACAGGGGTTCTACGAA.

In regard to this clone: The CDR3 end lies 3 residues beyond the end of the read and is filled in from the germline J gene. This chain links TRBV20-1 with TRBJ2-4, with 12 bases that match TRBD1. The CDR3 is 14 amino acids. Germline CDR1 and CDR2: DFQATT and SNEGSKA (reference sequence). Incomplete CDR3 DNA: TGCAGTGCTACCGGGACAGGGGGCAGTCAGCCT. It encodes CSATGTGGSQP. The whole CDR3 reads CSATGTGGSQPQYF.

Partial CDR3 DNA: TGTGCCAGCACCCTTGCAGGGGGCCAACGGGGC. It yields the protein CASTLAGGQRG. The whole CDR3 protein reads CASTLAGGQRGYTF. The chain recombines TRBV28 with TRBJ1-2; 8 positions match TRBD1. The CDR3 extends 3 residues past the end of the read, so its final part is completed from the germline J gene. The length of the CDR3 is 14 residues. Germline lookup yields CDR1 MDHEN and CDR2 SYDVKM.

A remark on this clone: The read ends 3 residues before the CDR3 terminus; that terminus is restored from the germline J gene. V gene TRBV23-1 combines with J gene TRBJ1-2, with D possibly TRBD1 on 6 matching bases. TRBV23-1 is sorted into the ORF group, with uncertain function. The V end was cut by 0 bases, the J end by 0 bases, with 14 bases between. The CDR3 covers 17 residues. This CDR3 reads CASSQSEETGSNYGYTF. The sequenced CDR3 bases are TGCGCCAGCAGTCAATCGGAGGAGACAGGATCTAACTATGGC.

In regard to this clone: The CDR3 is cut off 3 residues early in the read; its end comes from the germline J gene. The chain is built from TRBV5-1 and TRBJ2-3, with 10 bases lining up with TRBD2. Per germline, CDR1 SGHRS and CDR2 YFSETQ. V lost 2 bases, J lost 0 bases, and 9 bases stayed unmatched. CDR3 length equals 18 residues. The CDR3: CASSFKRGGQGSTDTQYF. CDR3 DNA (partial): TGCGCCAGCAGCTTCAAGCGGGGGGGCCAGGGGAGCACAGATACG.

About this clone: The CDR3 extends 3 residues past the end of the read, so its final part is completed from the germline J gene. The chain recombines TRBV7-8 with TRBJ1-1, with 8 bases matching TRBD1. The CDR3 extends over 16 amino acids. CDR1 SGHVS and CDR2 FQNEAQ come from the germline V gene. The CDR3 bases that were read are TGTGCCAGCAGCCCCCAGGGGGCAGGGGCCTCCTACGAG. It codes for CASSPQGAGASYE. The full CDR3 protein reads CASSPQGAGASYEAFF.

With respect to this clone: The read halts 3 residues ahead of the CDR3 end, with the missing end drawn from the germline J gene. The gene calls are TRBV12-3 or TRBV12-4 and TRBJ1-1; D is ambiguous. V was trimmed by 6 bases and J by 5 bases, leaving 10 bases between them. This CDR3 region has 12 residues. The CDR3 loop reads CASSPGRTEAFF. The DNA read from the CDR3 is TGTGCCAGCAGCCCGGGGAGAACTGAA.

This chain's CDR3 is CASRETGGNTEAFF. Partial CDR3 DNA: TGTGCCAGCAGGGAGACAGGGGGTAACACTGAA. The chain links TRBV7-3 to TRBJ1-1; 9 bases agree with TRBD1. Read coverage stops 3 residues before the CDR3 terminus; the germline J gene supplies the remainder. After removal of 6 bases from V and 2 bases from J, the junction contained 4 bases not matched to a gene. This CDR3 has 14 residues. CDR1 and CDR2 from the germline V gene are SGHTA and FQGTGA.

As for this clone: With the read ending 3 residues before the CDR3 end, the germline J gene is used to fill in that end. The chain couples TRBV7-2 to TRBJ2-7, with D unresolved. Germline V gives CDR1 SGHTA, CDR2 FQGNSA. This CDR3 region has 11 residues. Deletions cut 3 bases from V and 2 bases from J, with 2 bases between. The covered CDR3 bases are TGTGCCAGCAGCTTCGCCTACGAG. Translating gives CASSFAYE. The CDR3 as a whole reads CASSFAYEQYF.